Detailed here is one TCR beta chain. Its antigen remains unknown. These data are taken from a study of Ad26.COV2.S vaccination and SARS-CoV-2 variants. CDR1 is MGHRA and CDR2 is YSYEKL in the germline V gene. The CDR3 extends over 15 amino acids. V lost 5 bases, J lost 3 bases, and 13 bases lay in between. Treatment here: some 20 received Ad26.COV2.S at low or high dose, single or two shots; roughly five received placebo; per-sample allocation not given. Specimen acquisition occurred on day 63 following the initial vaccine or placebo injection. Recruitment in Boston yielded a donor of adult age, 18-55 years. TCRdb's table, derived via immunoSEQ multiplex PCR, lists solely in-frame clones and lacks some. In the table there are around 450,000 clones, 85% to 90% of which are singletons. The study's findings and limits: After vaccination, substantial breadth of spike-specific CD8+ and CD4+ responses was reported.

This TCR came from a person aged 18-60 years who received the Ad26.COV2.S COVID-19 vaccine or a placebo. The material sequenced was peripheral blood, taken in a trial of Ad26.COV2.S vaccine versus placebo. The chain joins TRBV4-1 to TRBJ1-4; no clear D gene. The chain's CDR3 is CASSVQADANEKLFF. The CDR3 DNA reads as TGCGCCAGCAGCGTCCAGGCAGATGCTAATGAAAAACTGTTTTTT.